This T cell receptor (beta chain) was identified in a study of cytomegalovirus exposure and HLA in healthy donors. The PCR employed 60 Vbeta primers together with 13 Jbeta primers. This table comes from immunoSEQ multiplex PCR, and its TCRdb copy is limited to in-frame clones, with some not included. In the table there are around 64,000 clones, 55% to 80% of which are singletons. The specimen sequenced was PBMCs. This sequence originates from a woman in her forties or fifties in good health and CMV-seronegative.

The CDR3 sequence: CASSSGQGIRQYF. The CDR3 DNA follows: TGTGCCAGCAGCTCGGGACAGGGAATTAGGCAGTACTTC. This sequence joins TRBV28 and TRBJ2-7; TRBD1 aligns across 9 bases. V shed 6 bases, J shed 9 bases, and the junction held 9 bases outside the gene matches. The CDR3 consists of 13 residues. Germline V CDR1 and CDR2: MDHEN, SYDVKM. The variable domain in full, completed from reference TRBV28 and TRBJ2-7, reads DVKVTQSSRYLVKRTGEKVFLECVQDMDHENMFWYRQDPGLGLRLIYFSYDVKMKEKGDIPEGYSVSREKKERFSLILESASTNQTSMYLCASSSGQGIRQYFGPGTRLTVT.